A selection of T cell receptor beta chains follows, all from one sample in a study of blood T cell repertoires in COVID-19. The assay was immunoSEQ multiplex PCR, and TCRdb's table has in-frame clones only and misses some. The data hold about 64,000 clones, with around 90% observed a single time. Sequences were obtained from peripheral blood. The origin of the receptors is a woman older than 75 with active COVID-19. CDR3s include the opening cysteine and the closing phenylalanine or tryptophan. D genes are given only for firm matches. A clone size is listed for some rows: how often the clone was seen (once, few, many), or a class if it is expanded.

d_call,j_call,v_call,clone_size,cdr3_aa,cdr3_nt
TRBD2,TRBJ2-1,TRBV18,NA,CASSQRREGEQFF,TGTGCCAGCTCACAGCGGCGGGAGGGTGAGCAGTTCTTC
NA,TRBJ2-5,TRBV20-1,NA,CSASRQETQYF,TGCAGTGCTAGCAGGCAAGAGACCCAGTACTTC
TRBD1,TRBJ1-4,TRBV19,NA,CASSIGGQPNEKLFF,TGTGCCAGTAGTATAGGGGGACAGCCCAATGAAAAACTGTTTTTT
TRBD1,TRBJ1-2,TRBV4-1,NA,CASSQSSGGNYGYTF,TGCGCCAGCAGCCAAAGCTCAGGGGGGAACTATGGCTACACCTTC
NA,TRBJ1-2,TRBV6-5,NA,CASSYSAVYGYTF,TGTGCCAGCAGTTACTCGGCAGTCTATGGCTACACCTTC
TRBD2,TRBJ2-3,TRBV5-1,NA,CASSLRLAGGSTDTQYF,TGCGCCAGCAGCTTGAGGCTAGCGGGGGGTAGCACAGATACGCAGTATTTT
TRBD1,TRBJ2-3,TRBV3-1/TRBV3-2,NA,CASSQDRDRGRDTQYF,TGTGCCAGCAGCCAAGATAGGGACAGGGGGCGAGATACGCAGTATTTT
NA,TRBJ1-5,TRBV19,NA,CASSIGAGASAQHF,TGTGCCAGTAGTATAGGGGCAGGGGCTTCAGCCCAGCATTTT
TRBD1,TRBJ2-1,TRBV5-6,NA,CASSSGTVNEQFF,TGTGCCAGCAGCTCCGGGACAGTGAATGAGCAGTTCTTC
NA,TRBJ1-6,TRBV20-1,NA,CSAGADSPLHF,TGCAGTGCTGGTGCCGATTCACCCCTCCACTTT
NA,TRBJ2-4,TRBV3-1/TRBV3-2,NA,CASSQDGGAKNIQYF,TGTGCCAGCAGCCAAGATGGGGGGGCCAAAAACATTCAGTACTTC
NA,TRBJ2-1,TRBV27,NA,CASSLFERTGDTSGPSYNEQFF,TGTGCCAGCAGTTTATTCGAACGGACAGGGGATACTAGCGGGCCCTCCTACAATGAGCAGTTCTTC
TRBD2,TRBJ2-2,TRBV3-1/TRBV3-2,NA,CASSPTSGANTGELFF,TGTGCCAGCAGCCCCACTAGCGGCGCGAACACCGGGGAGCTGTTTTTT
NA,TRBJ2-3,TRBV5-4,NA,CASSLGTRRSTDTQYF,TGTGCCAGCAGCTTGGGAACCCGCCGGAGCACAGATACGCAGTATTTT
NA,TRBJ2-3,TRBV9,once,CASSVGDSTDTQYF,TGTGCCAGCAGCGTAGGAGATAGCACAGATACGCAGTATTTT
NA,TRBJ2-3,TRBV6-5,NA,CASNRSPGGTQYF,TGTGCCAGCAACCGATCCCCCGGCGGTACGCAGTATTTT
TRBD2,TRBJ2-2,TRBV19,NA,CACQTSGTYGELFF,TGTGCCTGTCAGACTAGCGGAACATACGGGGAGCTGTTTTTT
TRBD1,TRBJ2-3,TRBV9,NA,CASSVEGQGGADTQYF,TGTGCCAGCAGCGTAGAAGGACAGGGGGGCGCAGATACGCAGTATTTT
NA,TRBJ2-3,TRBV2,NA,CASSVNRDSDTQYF,TGTGCCAGCAGTGTTAACCGCGACTCAGATACGCAGTATTTT
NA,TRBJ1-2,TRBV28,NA,CASRVTGNYGYTF,TGTGCCAGCAGGGTGACGGGTAACTATGGCTACACCTTC
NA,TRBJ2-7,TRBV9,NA,CASSVAISSYEQYF,TGTGCCAGCAGCGTAGCTATCTCATCCTACGAGCAGTACTTC
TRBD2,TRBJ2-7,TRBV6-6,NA,CASRGLAGGSSYEQYF,TGTGCCAGCAGGGGACTAGCGGGAGGTTCCTCCTACGAGCAGTACTTC
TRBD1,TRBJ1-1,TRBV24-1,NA,CATNPVQGASEAFF,TGTGCCACTAACCCGGTACAGGGGGCTTCGGAAGCTTTCTTT
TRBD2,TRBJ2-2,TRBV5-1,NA,CASSPLASGTLGGELFF,TGCGCCAGCAGCCCCCTGGCTAGCGGGACGTTGGGCGGGGAGCTGTTTTTT
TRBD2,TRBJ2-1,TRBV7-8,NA,CASSPSLGLAGNNEQFF,TGTGCCAGCAGCCCTAGCCTAGGACTAGCGGGGAACAATGAGCAGTTCTTC
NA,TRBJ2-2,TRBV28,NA,CASSPRTDGELFF,TGTGCCAGCAGTCCCCGGACAGACGGGGAGCTGTTTTTT
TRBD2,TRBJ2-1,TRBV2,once,CASSAETSGRAHEQFF,TGTGCCAGCAGTGCTGAAACTAGCGGGAGGGCCCATGAGCAGTTCTTC
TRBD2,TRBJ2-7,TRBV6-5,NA,CASIPGLHYEQYF,TGTGCCAGCATACCGGGACTACACTACGAGCAGTACTTC
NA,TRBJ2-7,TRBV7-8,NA,CASSPTIDEQYF,TGTGCCAGCAGCCCAACTATCGACGAGCAGTACTTC
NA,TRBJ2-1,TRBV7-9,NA,CASNPSGAVSSYNEQFF,TGTGCCAGCAACCCCTCCGGAGCGGTCAGCTCCTACAATGAGCAGTTCTTC
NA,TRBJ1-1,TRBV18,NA,CASSPLADNTEAFF,TGTGCCAGCTCACCCCTCGCAGATAACACTGAAGCTTTCTTT
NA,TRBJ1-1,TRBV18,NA,CASSPLQGQGGTEAFF,TGTGCCAGCTCACCACTTCAAGGCCAGGGCGGAACTGAAGCTTTCTTT
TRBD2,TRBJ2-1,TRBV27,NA,CASSLGLAVYNEQFF,TGTGCCAGCAGTTTGGGACTAGCGGTCTACAATGAGCAGTTCTTC
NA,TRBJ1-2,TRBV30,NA,CAWSVQGRNGYTF,TGTGCCTGGAGTGTACAGGGACGTAATGGCTACACCTTC
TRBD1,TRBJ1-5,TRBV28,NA,CASRDRGEGGNQPQHF,TGTGCCAGCAGGGACAGGGGAGAAGGTGGCAATCAGCCCCAGCATTTT
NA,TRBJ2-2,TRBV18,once,CASSPGQNTGELFF,TGTGCCAGCTCACCCGGACAGAACACCGGGGAGCTGTTTTTT
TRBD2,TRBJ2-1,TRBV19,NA,CASSILAGVGNEQFF,TGTGCCAGTAGTATTTTGGCGGGAGTTGGGAATGAGCAGTTCTTC
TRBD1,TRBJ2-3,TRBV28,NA,CASSLNRGSTDTQYF,TGTGCCAGCAGTTTAAACAGGGGTAGCACAGATACGCAGTATTTT
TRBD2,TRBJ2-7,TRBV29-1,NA,CSVEESGREYEQYF,TGCAGCGTTGAAGAGAGCGGGAGAGAGTACGAGCAGTACTTC
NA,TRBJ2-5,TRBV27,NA,CASSPPGGRETQYF,TGTGCCAGCAGTCCCCCTGGGGGGAGAGAGACCCAGTACTTC
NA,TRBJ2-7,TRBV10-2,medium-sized,CASSDGGLSYEQYF,TGCGCCAGCAGTGATGGAGGGTTATCCTACGAGCAGTACTTC
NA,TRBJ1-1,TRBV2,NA,CASTGERNTEAFF,TGTGCCAGCACGGGGGAGAGGAACACTGAAGCTTTCTTT
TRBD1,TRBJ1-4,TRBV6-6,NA,CASSYGTGDEKLFF,TGTGCCAGCAGTTACGGGACAGGGGACGAAAAACTGTTTTTT
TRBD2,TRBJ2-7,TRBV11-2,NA,CASSFGTSGSYEQYF,TGTGCCAGCAGCTTTGGGACTAGCGGGAGCTACGAGCAGTACTTC
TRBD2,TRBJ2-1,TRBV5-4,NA,CASSLAERWIAGEREQFF,TGTGCCAGCAGCTTGGCCGAAAGGTGGATAGCGGGGGAACGTGAGCAGTTCTTC
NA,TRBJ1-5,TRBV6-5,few,CASRRDKRSNQPQHF,TGTGCCAGCAGACGGGACAAAAGGAGCAATCAGCCCCAGCATTTT
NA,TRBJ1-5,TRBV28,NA,CASREGQDSNQPQHF,TGTGCCAGCAGAGAGGGACAAGATAGCAATCAGCCCCAGCATTTT
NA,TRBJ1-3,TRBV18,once,CASSPGQPHSGNTIYF,TGTGCCAGCTCACCCGGACAGCCTCACTCTGGAAACACCATATATTTT
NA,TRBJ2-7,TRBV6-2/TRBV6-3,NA,CASSYTGESNEQYF,TGTGCCAGCAGTTACACGGGAGAAAGCAACGAGCAGTACTTC
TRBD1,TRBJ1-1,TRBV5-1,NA,CASSRSTQGAPEAFF,TGCGCCAGCAGCCGATCTACACAGGGGGCGCCTGAAGCTTTCTTT
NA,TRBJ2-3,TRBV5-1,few,CASSFTRDTQYF,TGCGCCAGCAGCTTCACCAGGGATACGCAGTATTTT
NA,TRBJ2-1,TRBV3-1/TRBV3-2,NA,CASSQDSGRRGEQFF,TGTGCCAGCAGCCAAGATTCTGGCCGGAGGGGTGAGCAGTTCTTC
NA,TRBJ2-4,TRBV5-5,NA,CASSSTTGAAANIQYF,TGTGCCAGCAGCTCTACGACAGGCGCCGCGGCAAACATTCAGTACTTC
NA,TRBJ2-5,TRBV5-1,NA,CASSLLQGDQETQYF,TGCGCCAGCAGCTTGTTACAGGGCGACCAAGAGACCCAGTACTTC